Sequencing of this TCR beta chain was carried out in a study of shared clonotypes between healthy human individuals. The study, taken as a whole, reports: Naive CD4 clonotypes were shared across a few donors at roughly 5%. Estimated richness was generally greater in naive than memory subsets.

This CDR3 is 17 amino acids long. CDR1 is MGHRA and CDR2 is YSYEKL in the germline V gene. J was trimmed by 5 bases and V by 1 base; bases with no gene match: 12. Using immunoSEQ multiplex PCR, the repertoire was profiled, and TCRdb retains in-frame clones only, with some absent. The sample includes fewer than 1.6 million clones, just under 99% of them seen just once. Concerning this clone: Its antigen is not identified.

This TCR derives from a man aged 30 to 45 in good health. The rearrangement links TRBV4-1 to TRBJ2-5; the match to TRBD1 covers 8 bases. The specimen was naive CD4+ T cells sorted from blood. Subset meaning: CD45RA+ positively selected. This CDR3 reads CASSQGAGTGTRETQYF. CDR3 in DNA: TGCGCCAGCAGCCAAGGGGCCGGGACAGGAACGAGGGAGACCCAGTACTTC.